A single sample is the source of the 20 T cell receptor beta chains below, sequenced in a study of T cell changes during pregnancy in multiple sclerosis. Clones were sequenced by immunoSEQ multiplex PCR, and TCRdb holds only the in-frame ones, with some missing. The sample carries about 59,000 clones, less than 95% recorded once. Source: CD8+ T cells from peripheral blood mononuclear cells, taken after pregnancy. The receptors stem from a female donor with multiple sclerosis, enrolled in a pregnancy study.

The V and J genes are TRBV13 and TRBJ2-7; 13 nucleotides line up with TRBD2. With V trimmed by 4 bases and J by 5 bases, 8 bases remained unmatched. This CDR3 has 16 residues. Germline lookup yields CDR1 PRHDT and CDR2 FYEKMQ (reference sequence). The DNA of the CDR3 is TGTGCCAGCAGCTCGACTAGCGGGAGGTATGTCGACGAGCAGTACTTC. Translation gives CASSSTSGRYVDEQYF.

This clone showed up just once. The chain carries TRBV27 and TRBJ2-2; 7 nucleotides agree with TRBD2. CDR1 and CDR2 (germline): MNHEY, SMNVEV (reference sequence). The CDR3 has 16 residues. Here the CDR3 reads CASQGWEGPNTGELFF. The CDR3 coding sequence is TGTGCTTCCCAGGGCTGGGAGGGGCCGAACACCGGGGAGCTGTTTTTT.

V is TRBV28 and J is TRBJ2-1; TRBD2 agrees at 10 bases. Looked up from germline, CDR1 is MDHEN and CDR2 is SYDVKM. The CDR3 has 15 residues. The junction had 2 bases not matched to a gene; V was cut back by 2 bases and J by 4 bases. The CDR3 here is CASSLMGLAYNEQFF. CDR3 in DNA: TGTGCCAGCAGTTTAATGGGACTAGCGTACAATGAGCAGTTCTTC.

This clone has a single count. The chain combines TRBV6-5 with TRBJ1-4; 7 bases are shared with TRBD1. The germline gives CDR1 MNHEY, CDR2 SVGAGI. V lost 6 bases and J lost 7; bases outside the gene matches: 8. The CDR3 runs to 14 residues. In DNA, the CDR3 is TGTGCCAGCAGAACCACAGGGGTATCTGAAAAACTGTTTTTT. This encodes CASRTTGVSEKLFF.

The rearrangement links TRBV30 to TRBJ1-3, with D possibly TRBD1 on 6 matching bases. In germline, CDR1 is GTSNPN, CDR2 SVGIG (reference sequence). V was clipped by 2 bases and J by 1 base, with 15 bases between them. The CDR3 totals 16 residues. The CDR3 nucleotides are TGTGCCTGGAGTCTTGAAACAGGGCTTTCTGGAAACACCATATATTTT. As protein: CAWSLETGLSGNTIYF.

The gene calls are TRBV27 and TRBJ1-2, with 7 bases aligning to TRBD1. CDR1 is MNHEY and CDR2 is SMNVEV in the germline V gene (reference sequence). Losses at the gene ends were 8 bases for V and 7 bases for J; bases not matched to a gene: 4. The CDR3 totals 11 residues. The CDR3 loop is CASGSGGGYTF. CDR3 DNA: TGTGCCAGCGGATCAGGGGGTGGCTACACCTTC.

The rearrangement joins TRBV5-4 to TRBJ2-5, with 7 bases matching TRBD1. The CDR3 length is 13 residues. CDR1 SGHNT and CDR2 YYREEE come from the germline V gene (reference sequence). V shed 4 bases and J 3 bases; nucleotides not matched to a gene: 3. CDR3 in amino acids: CASSQGVEETQYF. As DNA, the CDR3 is TGTGCCAGCAGCCAGGGGGTGGAAGAGACCCAGTACTTC.

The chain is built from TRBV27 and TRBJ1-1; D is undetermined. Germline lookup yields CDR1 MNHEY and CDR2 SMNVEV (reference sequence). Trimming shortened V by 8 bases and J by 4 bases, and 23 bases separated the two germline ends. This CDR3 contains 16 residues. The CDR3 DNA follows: TGTGCCAGCGGCCTGTGGCCGGGGTCGCTTGGCACTGAAGCTTTCTTT. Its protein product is CASGLWPGSLGTEAFF.

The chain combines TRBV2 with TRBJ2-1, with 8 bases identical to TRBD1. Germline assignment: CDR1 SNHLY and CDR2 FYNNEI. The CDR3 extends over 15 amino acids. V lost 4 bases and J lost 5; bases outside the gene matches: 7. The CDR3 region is CASSVGQGLHNEQFF. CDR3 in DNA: TGTGCCAGCAGTGTAGGACAGGGTCTACACAATGAGCAGTTCTTC.

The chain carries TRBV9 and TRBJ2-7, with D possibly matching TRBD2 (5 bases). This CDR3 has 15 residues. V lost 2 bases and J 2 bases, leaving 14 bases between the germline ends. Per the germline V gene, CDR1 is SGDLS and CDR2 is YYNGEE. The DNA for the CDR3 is TGTGCCAGCAGCGTGAGCCCCGAGGGAACCTACGAGCAGTACTTC. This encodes CASSVSPEGTYEQYF.

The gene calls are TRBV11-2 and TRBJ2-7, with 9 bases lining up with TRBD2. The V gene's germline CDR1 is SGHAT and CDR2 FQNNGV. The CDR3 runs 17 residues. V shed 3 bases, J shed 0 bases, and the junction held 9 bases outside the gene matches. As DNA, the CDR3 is TGTGCCAGCAGCTTGGAACTTAGCGGGAGCGTCTCCTACGAGCAGTACTTC. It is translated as CASSLELSGSVSYEQYF.

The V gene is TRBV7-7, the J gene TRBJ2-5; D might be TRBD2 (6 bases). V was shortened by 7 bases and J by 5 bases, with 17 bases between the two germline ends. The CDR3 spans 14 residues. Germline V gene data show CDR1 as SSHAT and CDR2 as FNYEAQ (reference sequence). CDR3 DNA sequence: TGTGCCAGCATCCCGGGACTGCCAACGGAGACCCAGTACTTC. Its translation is CASIPGLPTETQYF.

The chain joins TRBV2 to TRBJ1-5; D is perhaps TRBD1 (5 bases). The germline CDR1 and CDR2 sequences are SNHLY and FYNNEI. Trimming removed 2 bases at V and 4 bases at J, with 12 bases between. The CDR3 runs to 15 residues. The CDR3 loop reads CASSEMAGRNQPQHF. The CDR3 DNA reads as TGTGCCAGCAGTGAAATGGCAGGGCGGAATCAGCCCCAGCATTTT.

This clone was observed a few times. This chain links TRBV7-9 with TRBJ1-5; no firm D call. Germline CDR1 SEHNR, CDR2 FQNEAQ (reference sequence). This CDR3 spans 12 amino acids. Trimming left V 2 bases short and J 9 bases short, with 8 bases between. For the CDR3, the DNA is TGTGCCAGCAGCTTACAGGCCTCGCCCCAGCATTTT. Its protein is CASSLQASPQHF.

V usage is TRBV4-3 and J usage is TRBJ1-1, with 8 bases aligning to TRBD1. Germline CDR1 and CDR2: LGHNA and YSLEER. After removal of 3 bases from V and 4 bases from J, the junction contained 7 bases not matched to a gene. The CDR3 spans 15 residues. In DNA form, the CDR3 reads TGCGCCAGCAGCCAGGAGGACAGGGTGATCACTGAAGCTTTCTTT. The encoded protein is CASSQEDRVITEAFF.

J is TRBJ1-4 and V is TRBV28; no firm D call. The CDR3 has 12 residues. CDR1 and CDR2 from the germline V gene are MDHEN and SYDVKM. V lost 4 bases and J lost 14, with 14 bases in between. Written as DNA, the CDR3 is TGTGCCAGCAGTTCCCCAGCGGATCAGCTGTTTTTT. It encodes CASSSPADQLFF.

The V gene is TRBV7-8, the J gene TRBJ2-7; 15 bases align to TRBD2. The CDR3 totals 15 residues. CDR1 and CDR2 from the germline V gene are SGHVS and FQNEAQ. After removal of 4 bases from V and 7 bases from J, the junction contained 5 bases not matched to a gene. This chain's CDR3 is CASSSGLAGGWEQYF. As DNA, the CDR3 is TGTGCCAGCAGCTCAGGACTAGCGGGAGGGTGGGAGCAGTACTTC.

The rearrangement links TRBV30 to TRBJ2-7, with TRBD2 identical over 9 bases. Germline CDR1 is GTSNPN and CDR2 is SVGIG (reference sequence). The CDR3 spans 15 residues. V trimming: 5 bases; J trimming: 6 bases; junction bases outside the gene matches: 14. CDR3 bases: TGTGCCTGGGCCGGACTAGCGTCGGGGTATGGCGAGCAGTACTTC. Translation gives CAWAGLASGYGEQYF. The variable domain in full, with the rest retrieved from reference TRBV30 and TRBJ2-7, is SQTIHQWPATLVQPVGSPLSLECTVEGTSNPNLYWYRQAAGRGLQLLFYSVGIGQISSEVPQNLSASRPQDRQFILSSKKLLLSDSGFYLCAWAGLASGYGEQYFGPGTRLTVT.

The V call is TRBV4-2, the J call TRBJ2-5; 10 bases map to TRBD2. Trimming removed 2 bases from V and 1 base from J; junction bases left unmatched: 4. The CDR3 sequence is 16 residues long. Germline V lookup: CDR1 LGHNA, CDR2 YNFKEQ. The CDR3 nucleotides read TGTGCCAGCAGCCAACGACTAGCGGGTATCCAAGAGACCCAGTACTTC. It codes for CASSQRLAGIQETQYF.

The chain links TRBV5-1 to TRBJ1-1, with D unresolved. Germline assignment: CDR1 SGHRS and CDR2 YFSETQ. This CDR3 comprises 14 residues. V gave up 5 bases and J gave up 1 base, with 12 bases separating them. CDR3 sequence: CASSNEGENTEAFF. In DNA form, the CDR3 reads TGCGCCAGCAGTAACGAGGGTGAGAACACTGAAGCTTTCTTT.